The entry below describes one TCR beta chain. These data are taken from a study of T cells after yellow fever vaccination. Each CDR3 protein gets one entry after TCRdb re-called the 5' RACE reads with MiXCR. The sample has 250,000 to 300,000 distinct CDR3 sequences, roughly 5.2% seen once. V gave up 3 bases and J gave up 3 bases, with 12 bases separating them. Germline CDR1 is SQVTM and CDR2 is ANQGSEA. This CDR3 is built from 14 residues. The genes are TRBV29-1 and TRBJ1-3, with a tentative D call TRBD1 (6 bases). The sequenced sample was CD4+ T cells sorted from PBMCs, obtained on the day of the yellow fever booster vaccination. This TCR was sampled from a man aged 18 to 35 who received the YFV17D yellow fever vaccine. CDR3 coding DNA: TGCAGCGTTGAGGGGGGCGCGGGTGGAAACACCATATATTTT. This codes for CSVEGGAGGNTIYF.